This TCR beta chain stems from a study of Graves' ophthalmopathy and Graves' hyperthyroidism. General study findings and limits: Most expanded thyroid clonotypes above 0.001 frequency also appeared in blood. Its predictions of ophthalmopathy progression gave the model 60% to 71% sensitivity and about 72% specificity. Ophthalmopathy cases were distinguished from stable hyperthyroidism by a 13-signature model, reaching around 88% sensitivity and 65% to 83% specificity.

This clonotype was counted many times. Antigen unknown. The sequenced template was RNA, covering the TCR beta CDR3 region. An initial RT-PCR round employing HTBI primers preceded a second-round multiplex PCR. MiXCR, applied by TCRdb to the multiplex PCR reads, yields one record per CDR3 protein. Among roughly 700,000 distinct CDR3 sequences listed, 40% were seen once. V lost 5 bases to trimming and J lost 10 bases, with 11 bases between them. CDR1 is MGHRA, CDR2 YSYEKL, per germline. This CDR3 contains 11 residues. The sequenced sample consisted of peripheral blood. The V gene is TRBV4-1, the J gene TRBJ2-5; D is perhaps TRBD1 or TRBD2 (6 bases each). This TCR derives from an adult man with Graves' ophthalmopathy. CDR3 DNA: TGCGCCAGCAGCGCGAGGGGGGACCAGTACTTC. Encoded protein: CASSARGDQYF.